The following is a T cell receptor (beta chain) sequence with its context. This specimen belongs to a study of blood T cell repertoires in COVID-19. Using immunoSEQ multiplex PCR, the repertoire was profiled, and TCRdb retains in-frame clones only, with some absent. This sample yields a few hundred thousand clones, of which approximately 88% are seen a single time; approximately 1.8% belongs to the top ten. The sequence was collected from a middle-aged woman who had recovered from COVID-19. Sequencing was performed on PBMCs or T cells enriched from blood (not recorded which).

The CDR3 nucleotides read TGTGCCAGCAGATATCCGGGGAACACTGAAGCTTTCTTT. The encoded protein is CASRYPGNTEAFF. The chain combines TRBV12-3 or TRBV12-4 with TRBJ1-1; unclear D gene. The CDR3 consists of 13 residues. Trimming pared 6 bases from V and 1 base from J, leaving 9 bases between.